These 23 T cell receptor beta chains originate from one sample sequenced in a study of metastatic and nonmetastatic thyroid tumors (dated by TCRdb to 2020 to 2022). The receptor library was made with PCR. The sequencing machine was an Illumina HiSeq 4000. TCRdb reworked the public reads: Q25 trimming with fastp, MiXCR clone assembly, productive beta chains retained. The sample profile shows 4,000 to 5,000 clones; about 30% of them were found once. Clones ranked in the top ten supply 17% of the sample. No treatment had been received by any patient before thyroid surgery. The material sequenced was adjacent normal tissue. These receptors all stem from a female donor with papillary thyroid cancer or a benign thyroid nodule (not recorded which). Some clones in this sample may be carry-over from other donors' samples.

The J gene is TRBJ1-6, the V gene TRBV7-9, with a possible D match to TRBD1 (6 bases). The V gene's germline CDR1 is SEHNR and CDR2 FQNEAQ (reference sequence). With 3 bases removed from V and 7 bases from J, the gap between germline ends came to 13 bases. The CDR3 loop spans 15 amino acids. CDR3 coding DNA: TGTGCCAGCAGCTTGCGGGGGCTCGGCAATTCACCCCTCCACTTT. It is translated as CASSLRGLGNSPLHF.

This clone was found a few times. J is TRBJ2-7 and V is TRBV10-2; D call uncertain. V was clipped by 5 bases and J by 10 bases, with 18 bases between them. This CDR3 has 13 residues. Germline lookup yields CDR1 WSHSY and CDR2 SAAADI. CDR3 region: CASSLFIETLQYF. In nucleotides, the CDR3 is TGCGCCAGCAGTCTCTTTATCGAGACACTCCAGTACTTC.

The V call is TRBV28, the J call TRBJ1-1; 10 bases match TRBD1. V lost 3 bases and J lost 2; bases outside the gene matches: 12. The CDR3 sequence is 18 residues long. Germline V gene data show CDR1 as MDHEN and CDR2 as SYDVKM. CDR3 DNA sequence: TGTGCCAGCAGTTTTCTCTGGCAGGGACAGGGGACCAACACTGAAGCTTTCTTT. It is translated as CASSFLWQGQGTNTEAFF.

The gene calls are TRBV20-1 and TRBJ1-1; perhaps TRBD1 as D (5 bases). The V end was cut by 5 bases, the J end by 4 bases, with 17 bases between. CDR1 DFQATT and CDR2 SNEGSKA come from the germline V gene (reference sequence). This CDR3 comprises 14 residues. The CDR3 DNA follows: TGCAGTGCTCCTCCGGGGGGACGGGGCACTGAAGCTTTCTTT. It is translated as CSAPPGGRGTEAFF.

In DNA, the CDR3 is TGTGCCAGCAGTCTTGACCGATCCAATCAGCCCCAGCATTTT. Translation: CASSLDRSNQPQHF. The chain couples TRBV6-1 to TRBJ1-5, with no clear D. This CDR3 comprises 14 residues. V shed 5 bases and J shed 3 bases, with 11 bases lying between them. Germline V gene data show CDR1 as MNHNS and CDR2 as SASEGT.

This clone is labeled as large (0.1 to 1%). The chain couples TRBV28 to TRBJ2-3, with unresolved D. The V gene's germline CDR1 is MDHEN and CDR2 SYDVKM. The CDR3 contains 12 residues. The ends were cut back, 5 bases at V and 10 bases at J, with 13 bases in the middle. The chain's CDR3 is CASSVTDRSQYF. DNA for the CDR3: TGTGCCAGCAGTGTCACGGACCGGTCGCAGTATTTT. The full variable domain, completed using reference TRBV28 and TRBJ2-3, is DVKVTQSSRYLVKRTGEKVFLECVQDMDHENMFWYRQDPGLGLRLIYFSYDVKMKEKGDIPEGYSVSREKKERFSLILESASTNQTSMYLCASSVTDRSQYFGPGTRLTVL.

The chain employs TRBV6-1 and TRBJ2-3; 8 nucleotides match TRBD2. Germline loops: CDR1 MNHNS, CDR2 SASEGT. V dropped 5 bases and J dropped 7; count of bases not matched to a gene: 8. This CDR3 comprises 14 residues. CDR3 nucleotide sequence: TGTGCCAGCAGTAGCGGGAGTCGTGAGTATACGCAGTATTTT. Residues: CASSSGSREYTQYF.

The V and J genes are TRBV20-1 and TRBJ1-6; D is perhaps TRBD1 (5 bases). Germline V CDR1 and CDR2: DFQATT, SNEGSKA (reference sequence). Trimming removed 0 bases at V and 8 bases at J, with 14 bases between. The CDR3 runs to 15 residues. The CDR3 here is CSARDINRGDSPLHF. The CDR3 nucleotides are TGCAGTGCTAGAGATATAAACAGAGGGGATTCACCCCTCCACTTT.

This clone was counted a few times. This chain links TRBV27 with TRBJ2-7; D is perhaps TRBD1 (6 bases). CDR1 and CDR2 (germline): MNHEY, SMNVEV (reference sequence). Trimming took off 3 bases at V and 3 bases at J, with 15 bases between the two ends. This CDR3 contains 15 residues. CDR3 in amino acids: CASSFKLGQNYEQYF. CDR3 nucleotide sequence: TGTGCCAGCAGTTTTAAACTCGGACAGAACTACGAGCAGTACTTC.

Only a few counts were recorded for this clone. This chain joins TRBV28 and TRBJ2-1, with D tentatively TRBD2 (5 bases). Trimming removed 1 base at V and 3 bases at J, with 7 bases between. Looked up from germline, CDR1 is MDHEN and CDR2 is SYDVKM. CDR3 size: 14 residues. CDR3 nucleotides: TGTGCCAGCAGTTTATCGGCGGGCTACAATGAGCAGTTCTTC. Protein product: CASSLSAGYNEQFF.

This clone turned up a few times. The junction departs from the called germline gene at one end, perhaps through a read error. This chain connects TRBV28 to TRBJ2-1, with TRBD2 as a possible D gene (5 bases). This CDR3 has 14 amino acids. The germline V gene has CDR1 MDHEN and CDR2 SYDVKM. This CDR3 is CAISYASRDNEQFF. The CDR3 region has the DNA TGTGCCATCAGTTATGCTAGCCGCGACAATGAGCAGTTCTTC. The variable domain in full, with the rest retrieved from reference TRBV28 and TRBJ2-1, is DVKVTQSSRYLVKRTGEKVFLECVQDMDHENMFWYRQDPGLGLRLIYFSYDVKMKEKGDIPEGYSVSREKKERFSLILESASTNQTSMYLCAISYASRDNEQFFGPGTRLTVL.

Comment on this clone: Germline and junction disagree at one end, which may indicate a read error. The chain combines TRBV28 with TRBJ2-1; TRBD1 or TRBD2 may be the D gene (5 bases each). This CDR3 region has 14 residues. CDR1 and CDR2 (germline): MDHEN, SYDVKM. The CDR3, as DNA: TGTGCCATCAGTTTAGCGCCCAGGCTCCCCAGGGCTTTCTTC. Translation: CAISLAPRLPRAFF.

CDR3 region: CASSFIPTDTQYF. The CDR3 coding sequence is TGTGCCAGCAGCTTTATCCCCACAGATACGCAGTATTTT. This rearrangement joins TRBV11-2 to TRBJ2-3, with D unresolved. Germline V lookup: CDR1 SGHAT, CDR2 FQNNGV. The CDR3 contains 13 residues. Trimming cost V 3 bases and J 2 bases, with 6 bases left between them. The variable domain in full, completed from reference TRBV11-2 and TRBJ2-3, reads EAGVAQSPRYKIIEKRQSVAFWCNPISGHATLYWYQQILGQGPKLLIQFQNNGVVDDSQLPKDRFSAERLKGVDSTLKIQPAKLEDSAVYLCASSFIPTDTQYFGPGTRLTVL.

This chain's CDR3 is CASSLVWLAGGPYEQYF. The CDR3 bases are TGTGCCAGCAGTTTAGTGTGGCTAGCGGGAGGGCCCTACGAGCAGTACTTC. This chain uses TRBV27 with TRBJ2-7; 12 bases are shared with TRBD2. This CDR3 spans 17 amino acids. Germline V gene sequence: CDR1 MNHEY, CDR2 SMNVEV (reference sequence). With V trimmed by 2 bases and J by 2 bases, 7 bases remained unmatched.

This chain links TRBV6-1 with TRBJ2-7, with D possibly TRBD2 on 5 matching bases. Germline V gene data show CDR1 as MNHNS and CDR2 as SASEGT. Trimming left V 2 bases short and J 7 bases short, with 15 bases between. The CDR3 is made up of 14 amino acids. The CDR3 sequence is CASSETGFSREQYF. For the CDR3, the DNA is TGTGCCAGCAGTGAAACGGGGTTTTCTAGAGAGCAGTACTTC.

DNA for the CDR3: TGTGCCAGCAGTTTGGAGTCCGATAGCAATCAGCCCCAGCATTTT. Its translation is CASSLESDSNQPQHF. This chain joins TRBV27 and TRBJ1-5; D not certain. Germline values: CDR1 MNHEY, CDR2 SMNVEV (reference sequence). The CDR3 is 15 residues long. V was cut by 3 bases and J by 0 bases, with 9 bases left in between.

This clone was recorded a few times. At one of its ends the junction is not consistent with the germline gene, which may arise from a read error. The chain is built from TRBV15 and TRBJ1-5; TRBD1 agrees at 7 bases. The germline V gene has CDR1 LNHNV and CDR2 YYDKDF (reference sequence). The CDR3 is 16 amino acids. The DNA for the CDR3 is TGTGCCGCCAGCAGGGGGGGGCGGGGTAGCAATCAGCCCCAGCATTTT. Its translation is CAASRGGRGSNQPQHF.

The chain has TRBV2 and TRBJ2-1; tentatively, D is TRBD2 (5 bases). Trimming stripped 6 bases from V and 8 bases from J, with 14 bases between. This CDR3 comprises 13 residues. Germline CDR1 is SNHLY and CDR2 is FYNNEI. Here the CDR3 reads CASSYWTGDEQFF. As DNA, the CDR3 is TGTGCCAGCAGCTACTGGACTGGGGATGAGCAGTTCTTC.

CDR3 DNA sequence: TGTGCCAGCAGTCACCTCGACAAAATCACAGATACGCAGTATTTT. It codes for CASSHLDKITDTQYF. This chain connects TRBV27 to TRBJ2-3; D remains ambiguous. V was cut by 5 bases and J by 2 bases, with 14 bases left in between. The CDR3 totals 15 residues. Germline values: CDR1 MNHEY, CDR2 SMNVEV (reference sequence).

This clone was counted between two and nine times. The CDR3 reads CASSDGRVLPGEQYF. The CDR3, as DNA: TGTGCCAGCAGTGACGGAAGGGTCCTCCCGGGCGAGCAGTACTTC. The rearrangement uses TRBV2 and TRBJ2-7; D remains ambiguous. The CDR3 sequence is 15 residues long. Germline V CDR1 and CDR2: SNHLY, FYNNEI. Trimming stripped 3 bases from V and 6 bases from J, with 18 bases between.

By frequency in the sample, this clone is large. The chain couples TRBV6-1 to TRBJ1-5; a weak D match, TRBD1 (5 bases). Trimming cost V 1 base and J 7 bases, with 20 bases left between them. Germline V CDR1 and CDR2: MNHNS, SASEGT. The CDR3 contains 17 residues. The CDR3 loop reads CASSEGGGSGSRQPQHF. CDR3 in DNA: TGTGCCAGCAGTGAAGGTGGGGGGAGCGGGTCTAGACAGCCCCAGCATTTT.

With regard to this clone: The junction departs from germline at one end; a sequencing error may be responsible. The chain links TRBV20-1 to TRBJ1-5; 9 bases map to TRBD1. CDR1 and CDR2 from the germline V gene are DFQATT and SNEGSKA (reference sequence). The CDR3 contains 15 residues. This CDR3 is CSAHRQGGSNHPHHF. The CDR3, as DNA: TGCAGTGCCCATAGACAGGGGGGGAGCAATCACCCCCATCATTTT.

The rearrangement joins TRBV27 to TRBJ2-3; D is unclear. V lost 3 bases and J 0 bases, leaving 16 bases between the germline ends. This CDR3 contains 17 residues. Germline V gene data show CDR1 as MNHEY and CDR2 as SMNVEV (reference sequence). DNA of the CDR3: TGTGCCAGCAGTTTGCTAGGTACACCCTCGAGCACAGATACGCAGTATTTT. It yields the protein CASSLLGTPSSTDTQYF.